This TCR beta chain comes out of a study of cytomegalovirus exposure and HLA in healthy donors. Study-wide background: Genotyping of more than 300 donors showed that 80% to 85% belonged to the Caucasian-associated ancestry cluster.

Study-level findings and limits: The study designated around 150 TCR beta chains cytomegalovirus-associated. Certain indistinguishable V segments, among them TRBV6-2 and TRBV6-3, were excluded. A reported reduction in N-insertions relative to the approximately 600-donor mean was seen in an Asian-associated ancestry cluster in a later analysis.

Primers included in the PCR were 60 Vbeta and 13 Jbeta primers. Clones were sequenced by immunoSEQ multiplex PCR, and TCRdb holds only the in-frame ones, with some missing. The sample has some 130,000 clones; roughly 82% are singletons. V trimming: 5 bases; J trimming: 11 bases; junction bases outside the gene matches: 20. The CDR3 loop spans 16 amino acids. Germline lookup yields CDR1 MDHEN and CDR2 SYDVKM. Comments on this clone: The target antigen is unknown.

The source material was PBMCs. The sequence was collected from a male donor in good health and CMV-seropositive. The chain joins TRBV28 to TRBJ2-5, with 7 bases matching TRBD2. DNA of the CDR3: TGTGCCAGCAGTCTGAGCGGGGCTGCCCCCTCGCGAGAGCAGTACTTC. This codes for CASSLSGAAPSREQYF.